Each of the 14 T cell receptor beta chains below was sequenced from the same sample in a study of T cell changes during pregnancy in multiple sclerosis. Sequenced by immunoSEQ multiplex PCR; TCRdb stores in-frame clones only, minus some. The sample holds tens of thousands of clones, 88% seen once. This material consisted of CD4+ T cells from peripheral blood mononuclear cells, taken in the second trimester of pregnancy. Every receptor here comes from a female donor with multiple sclerosis, enrolled in a pregnancy study.

The J gene is TRBJ1-5, the V gene TRBV5-1, with 7 nucleotides matching TRBD1. Germline V lookup: CDR1 SGHRS, CDR2 YFSETQ. CDR3 length equals 14 residues. V shed 4 bases, J shed 6 bases, and the junction held 7 bases outside the gene matches. The CDR3 is CASSLGGAGQPQHF. The CDR3, as DNA: TGCGCCAGCAGCCTAGGGGGCGCGGGTCAGCCCCAGCATTTT.

This rearrangement joins TRBV6-1 to TRBJ1-3, with D possibly being TRBD1 (5 bases). V was pared by 2 bases and J by 0 bases, with 14 bases between. The V gene's germline CDR1 is MNHNS and CDR2 SASEGT. The length of the CDR3 is 17 residues. In DNA form, the CDR3 reads TGTGCCAGCAGTGAAACCGGCGGGGGGATCTCTGGAAACACCATATATTTT. This translates into CASSETGGGISGNTIYF.

The chain is built from TRBV27 and TRBJ1-5; TRBD1 is a possible D gene (5 bases). This CDR3 is 15 amino acids long. Germline CDR1 MNHEY, CDR2 SMNVEV (reference sequence). The germline V and J ends were trimmed by 0 bases and 6 bases, with 12 bases remaining between them. DNA of the CDR3: TGTGCCAGCAGTTTATCCACAGGATTCGGTCAGCCCCAGCATTTT. Translation: CASSLSTGFGQPQHF.

The chain employs TRBV7-2 and TRBJ1-2; D gene uncertain. Trimming shortened V by 5 bases and J by 3 bases, and 10 bases separated the two germline ends. This CDR3 has 13 residues. Germline-derived CDR1 and CDR2 are SGHTA and FQGNSA. In DNA, the CDR3 is TGTGCCAGCAGCCCACCAGTTGACTATGGCTACACCTTC. It codes for CASSPPVDYGYTF.

This sequence joins TRBV2 and TRBJ2-1; 7 bases fit TRBD1. CDR1 and CDR2 (germline): SNHLY, FYNNEI. Trimming at V came to 1 base and at J to 1 base, leaving 10 bases not matched to a gene. The CDR3 contains 18 residues. CDR3: CASSEGTGSRRSYNEQFF. The CDR3 DNA is TGTGCCAGCAGTGAAGGGACAGGAAGCAGAAGGTCCTACAATGAGCAGTTCTTC.

The V gene is TRBV29-1, the J gene TRBJ2-7; D possibly corresponds to TRBD1 (6 bases). The CDR3 has 13 residues. V shed 2 bases and J shed 4 bases, with 12 bases lying between them. Germline CDR1 reads SQVTM; CDR2 reads ANQGSEA. The CDR3 DNA follows: TGCAGCGTTGAACGGGACACGAGTTACGAGCAGTACTTC. This gives the protein CSVERDTSYEQYF.

The chain couples TRBV5-1 to TRBJ1-6; 9 bases are a match to TRBD1. CDR1 is SGHRS and CDR2 is YFSETQ in the germline V gene. CDR3 length equals 15 residues. J was trimmed by 7 bases and V by 3 bases; bases with no gene match: 5. CDR3 protein: CASSSLGTGNSPLHF. CDR3 DNA sequence: TGCGCCAGCAGCTCGCTCGGGACAGGGAATTCACCCCTCCACTTT.

Only a few counts were recorded for this clone. The rearrangement uses TRBV12-5 and TRBJ2-3; 8 bases fit TRBD2. The V segment lost 7 bases and the J segment 3 bases; nucleotides outside the gene matches: 9. The germline gives CDR1 LGHNT, CDR2 FRNRAP. The CDR3 length is 15 residues. In nucleotides, the CDR3 is TGTGCTAGTGCCAAAGCGGGAGTTGGAACAGATACGCAGTATTTT. Translating it yields CASAKAGVGTDTQYF.

The V and J genes are TRBV28 and TRBJ1-2, with TRBD1 matching 7 bases. Trimming took 11 bases from V and 0 from J; bases not matched to a gene: 6. This CDR3 contains 13 residues. Looked up from germline, CDR1 is MDHEN and CDR2 is SYDVKM. This chain's CDR3 is CALGTAANYGYTF. The CDR3 DNA sequence: TGTGCCTTAGGGACAGCAGCTAACTATGGCTACACCTTC.

The chain has TRBV4-3 and TRBJ2-1, with a tentative D call TRBD1 (5 bases). Per the germline V gene, CDR1 is LGHNA and CDR2 is YSLEER. The CDR3 runs to 16 residues. V was cut by 0 bases and J by 4 bases, with 13 bases left in between. The CDR3 region is CASSQESGQRYNEQFF. The CDR3 DNA is TGCGCCAGCAGCCAAGAGTCAGGACAAAGGTACAATGAGCAGTTCTTC.

This clone has just a few counts. The chain joins TRBV7-8 to TRBJ2-7, with 7 bases lining up with TRBD2. This CDR3 is 12 amino acids long. With 3 bases clipped from V and 6 bases from J, the junction kept 2 bases outside the gene matches. From germline, CDR1 is SGHVS and CDR2 FQNEAQ. The CDR3 DNA sequence: TGTGCCAGCAGCTTGGGAGGGGTCGAGCAGTACTTC. Protein sequence: CASSLGGVEQYF. Full variable domain (missing parts from reference TRBV7-8 and TRBJ2-7): GAGVSQSPRYKVAKRGQDVALRCDPISGHVSLFWYQQALGQGPEFLTYFQNEAQLDKSGLPSDRFFAERPEGSVSTLKIQRTQQEDSAVYLCASSLGGVEQYFGPGTRLTVT.

This chain joins TRBV9 and TRBJ2-1; D is ambiguous. Germline V CDR1 and CDR2: SGDLS, YYNGEE. Trimming shortened V by 4 bases and J by 10 bases, and 12 bases separated the two germline ends. The CDR3 is 12 amino acids. The CDR3 DNA reads TGTGCCAGCAGCCCTGACCGTAGCGAGCAGTTCTTC. Translating gives CASSPDRSEQFF.

The gene calls are TRBV27 and TRBJ2-1; tentatively, D is TRBD2 (5 bases). The V and J ends lost 2 bases and 0 bases respectively, with 8 bases between them. Germline V gene sequence: CDR1 MNHEY, CDR2 SMNVEV (reference sequence). This CDR3 has 15 amino acids. The DNA for the CDR3 is TGTGCCAGCAGTTTAGGAACTAGCTCCTACAATGAGCAGTTCTTC. It specifies CASSLGTSSYNEQFF.

The chain carries TRBV9 and TRBJ1-1, with D possibly being TRBD1 (6 bases). Trimming removed 0 bases from V and 4 bases from J, with 16 bases in between. The CDR3 spans 16 residues. CDR1 is SGDLS and CDR2 is YYNGEE in the germline V gene. This chain's CDR3 is CASSVGSGGAGTEAFF. For the CDR3, the DNA is TGTGCCAGCAGCGTAGGGTCGGGGGGCGCGGGCACTGAAGCTTTCTTT. Supplemented by reference TRBV9 and TRBJ1-1, the full variable domain reads DSGVTQTPKHLITATGQRVTLRCSPRSGDLSVYWYQQSLDQGLQFLIQYYNGEERAKGNILERFSAQQFPDLHSELNLSSLELGDSALYFCASSVGSGGAGTEAFFGQGTRLTVV.